This paragraph covers one TCR beta chain sequence. This record comes from a study of blood T cell repertoires in COVID-19. Study at large: PBMCs, B-cell-depleted T cells, or T cells were the source of the cDNA or gDNA that made up the material.

Original analysis: Researchers report that nucleated cell counts were estimated from reference gene primer amplification. TCRdb's copy holds only in-frame clones and misses some; the assay was immunoSEQ multiplex PCR. V and J calls and clone size follow that table, whereas D and trimming were derived from the DNA. The sample lists 23,000 or so clones; approximately 90% were seen once. CDR3 length equals 15 residues. Germline values: CDR1 MNHGY, CDR2 SAAAGT. V was clipped by 5 bases and J by 1 base, with 14 bases between them. What was sequenced was peripheral blood. V gene TRBV6-8 combines with J gene TRBJ2-5; D is undetermined. The origin of this receptor is a human donor in a cohort sampled during active COVID-19. The CDR3 nucleotides are TGTGCCAGCAGTACTAACCCTTACCCCCAAGAGACCCAGTACTTC. Protein: CASSTNPYPQETQYF.